This TCR beta chain originates from a study of siplizumab effects on memory and regulatory T cells. Whole-study results and caveats: There appeared to be greater diversity in naive T cells than in memory cells, and naive T cells seemed major contributors to the alloresponse. A small minority of alloreactive clones were mapped to unstimulated subsets. The average Treg-derived proportion among mappable alloreactive CD4+ clones was 65% to 80% with siplizumab versus 25% to 30% in controls.

Clones were sequenced by immunoSEQ multiplex PCR, and TCRdb holds only the in-frame ones, with some missing. The data hold some 120,000 clones, with approximately 94% observed a single time. CDR3 length equals 17 residues. Trimming cost V 0 bases and J 4 bases, with 15 bases left between them. CDR1 and CDR2 (germline): MRHNA, SNTAGT. Turning to this clone: Its antigen remains unidentified.

This chain links TRBV6-4 with TRBJ2-2; D possibly uses TRBD1 or TRBD2 (5 bases each). The sample taken for sequencing was non-Treg CD4+ T cells sorted from blood. The sequence came from a human donor in good health. Here the CDR3 DNA reads TGTGCCAGCAGTGACTCCCCGGGACCCAACCCCACCGGGGAGCTGTTTTTT. This gives the protein CASSDSPGPNPTGELFF.